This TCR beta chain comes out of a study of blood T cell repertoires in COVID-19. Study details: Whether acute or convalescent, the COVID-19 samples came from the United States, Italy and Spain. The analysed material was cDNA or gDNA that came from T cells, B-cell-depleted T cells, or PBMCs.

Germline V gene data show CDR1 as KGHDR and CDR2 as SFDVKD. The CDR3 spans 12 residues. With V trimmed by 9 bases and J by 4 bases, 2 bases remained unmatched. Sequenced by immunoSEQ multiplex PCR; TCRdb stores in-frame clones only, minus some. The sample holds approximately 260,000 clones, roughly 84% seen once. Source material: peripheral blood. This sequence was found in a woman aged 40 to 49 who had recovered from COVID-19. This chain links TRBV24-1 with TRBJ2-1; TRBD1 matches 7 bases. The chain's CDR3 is CATSRGYNEQFF. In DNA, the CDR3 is TGTGCCACCTCCAGGGGGTACAATGAGCAGTTCTTC.